A single sample is the source of the 10 T cell receptor beta chains below, sequenced in a study of cytomegalovirus exposure and HLA in healthy donors. The PCR employed 60 Vbeta primers together with 13 Jbeta primers. Some clones are missing from TCRdb's copy, which holds only in-frame ones; the method was immunoSEQ multiplex PCR. Here the sample spans 100,000 to 150,000 clones, 55% to 75% being singletons. Sequencing was carried out using PBMCs. The receptor set was obtained from a man aged 25-45 years in good health and CMV-seronegative.

This chain uses TRBV18 with TRBJ1-3, with 8 bases identical to TRBD1. The J segment lost 4 bases and the V segment lost 7 bases, leaving 9 bases of the junction unmatched. Per the germline V gene, CDR1 is KGHSH and CDR2 is LQKENI. This CDR3 is built from 15 residues. CDR3 residues: CASFPGQGAGNTIYF. Here the CDR3 DNA reads TGTGCCAGCTTTCCCGGACAGGGAGCGGGAAACACCATATATTTT.

The chain is built from TRBV7-9 and TRBJ1-1; 9 bases are a match to TRBD1. There are 14 residues in the CDR3. Germline V gives CDR1 SEHNR, CDR2 FQNEAQ (reference sequence). V gave up 5 bases and J gave up 8 bases; unmatched junction bases: 9. CDR3 nucleotide sequence: TGTGCCAGCAGCGGGGGGACAGGGTGGGTAGAAGCTTTCTTT. Its protein product is CASSGGTGWVEAFF.

This clone was detected a few times. V and J are TRBV18 and TRBJ2-7, with D perhaps matching TRBD2 (6 bases). The CDR3 runs to 12 residues. From germline, CDR1 is KGHSH and CDR2 LQKENI. Trimming stripped 3 bases from V and 6 bases from J, with 9 bases between. CDR3 nucleotides: TGTGCCAGCTCACCCGGGAGCCCCGAGCAGTACTTC. Translating gives CASSPGSPEQYF. The full variable domain, completed using reference TRBV18 and TRBJ2-7, is NAGVMQNPRHLVRRRGQEARLRCSPMKGHSHVYWYRQLPEEGLKFMVYLQKENIIDESGMPKERFSAEFPKEGPSILRIQQVVRGDSAAYFCASSPGSPEQYFGPGTRLTVT.

This chain links TRBV4-1 with TRBJ2-1, with 8 nucleotides matching TRBD2. Germline V lookup: CDR1 MGHRA, CDR2 YSYEKL. The CDR3 sequence is 13 residues long. V shed 5 bases and J 7 bases; nucleotides not matched to a gene: 4. This chain's CDR3 is CASSVGGVNEQFF. Here the CDR3 DNA reads TGCGCCAGCAGCGTCGGGGGGGTAAATGAGCAGTTCTTC.

The rearrangement joins TRBV5-1 to TRBJ2-3; the match to TRBD2 covers 11 bases. The CDR3 has 18 residues. CDR1 is SGHRS and CDR2 is YFSETQ in the germline V gene. V trimming: 1 base; J trimming: 3 bases; junction bases outside the gene matches: 10. This CDR3 is CASSLRISGGAETDTQYF. CDR3 coding DNA: TGCGCCAGCAGCTTGCGGATTAGCGGGGGGGCGGAAACAGATACGCAGTATTTT.

This clone was counted a few times. This chain joins TRBV7-2 and TRBJ2-7; 7 nucleotides agree with TRBD2. Germline loops: CDR1 SGHTA, CDR2 FQGNSA. This CDR3 region has 14 residues. V trimming: 2 bases; J trimming: 0 bases; junction bases outside the gene matches: 1. Written as DNA, the CDR3 is TGTGCCAGCAGCTTACGCGGGGGCTCCTACGAGCAGTACTTC. Translating gives CASSLRGGSYEQYF.

This clone was observed a few times. The gene calls are TRBV27 and TRBJ2-5; TRBD1 is a possible D gene (6 bases). Gene TRBJ2-7 matches the end of the DNA better, so the J call may be wrong. This CDR3 has 14 residues. The germline CDR1 and CDR2 sequences are MNHEY and SMNVEV (reference sequence). The CDR3 loop is CASSLDRFMYEQYF. CDR3 DNA sequence: TGTGCCAGCAGTTTAGACAGGTTTATGTACGAGCAGTACTTC.

This sequence joins TRBV27 and TRBJ2-3; 10 bases line up with TRBD2. The CDR3 loop spans 14 amino acids. V lost 0 bases, J lost 8 bases, and 2 bases stayed unmatched. Germline CDR1 MNHEY, CDR2 SMNVEV (reference sequence). CDR3 nucleotides: TGTGCCAGCAGTTTATCCGGGACTAGCGCTACGCAGTATTTT. Its translation is CASSLSGTSATQYF.

This clone has just a few counts. V is TRBV4-1 and J is TRBJ1-1, with no clear D. CDR1 and CDR2 (germline): MGHRA, YSYEKL. Trimming shortened V by 1 base and J by 1 base, and 10 bases separated the two germline ends. The CDR3 totals 15 residues. CDR3 in DNA: TGCGCCAGCAGCCAAGCCAGGCGGGGGAACACTGAAGCTTTCTTT. Translated, it gives CASSQARRGNTEAFF.

J is TRBJ2-1 and V is TRBV20-1; possibly TRBD2 for D (5 bases). The CDR3 is 11 residues long. CDR1 and CDR2 (germline): DFQATT, SNEGSKA (reference sequence). Trimming removed 1 base from V and 9 bases from J, with 7 bases in between. CDR3 nucleotide sequence: TGCAGTGCTAGAGGTGGGAGTGAGCAGTTCTTC. It translates to CSARGGSEQFF.